A selection of T cell receptor beta chains follows, all from one sample in a study of T cell responses to AZD1222 COVID-19 vaccine. Assay used: immunoSEQ multiplex PCR; TCRdb lists only in-frame clones, some missing. The table has tens of thousands of clones, 75% to 95% seen once; the top ten hold roughly 6.7%. Sequences were derived from peripheral blood, sampled 28 days after the second dose of the MenACWY control vaccine. These receptors were collected from an adult who received the MenACWY meningococcal vaccine as a control. Each CDR3 is given with its conserved first and last residue.

v_call: TRBV9
cdr3_aa: CASSGVRGLAGNEQFF

v_call: TRBV12-3/TRBV12-4
cdr3_aa: CASTSRKAYEQYF

v_call: TRBV6-5
cdr3_aa: CASRPAVSGNGEQFF

v_call: TRBV3-1/TRBV3-2
cdr3_aa: CASSLSAGQVSEQYF

v_call: TRBV28
cdr3_aa: CASTTGRPETQYF

v_call: TRBV5-6
cdr3_aa: CASSLSGVLYEQYF

v_call: TRBV7-8
cdr3_aa: CASTGQGEREQYF

v_call: TRBV14
cdr3_aa: CASSQQTGGSGYTF

v_call: TRBV5-1
cdr3_aa: CASSAVLGVSTEAFF

v_call: TRBV28
cdr3_aa: CASTDSGAYKYGEQFF

v_call: TRBV6-6
cdr3_aa: CASGGAGGAGELFF

v_call: TRBV11-2
cdr3_aa: CASSLVPSYGYTF

v_call: TRBV9
cdr3_aa: CASSVRPDDTDTQYF

v_call: TRBV7-9
cdr3_aa: CASSPRRSGTEAFF

v_call: TRBV7-8
cdr3_aa: CASSLRGGGYTF

v_call: TRBV28
cdr3_aa: CASSPGGGAQPQHF

v_call: TRBV14
cdr3_aa: CASRRAGELFF

v_call: TRBV4-2
cdr3_aa: CASSQEMGRGGYEQYF

v_call: TRBV28
cdr3_aa: CASSFVSIEQFF

v_call: TRBV10-2
cdr3_aa: CASSDSEGETPKNTIYF

v_call: TRBV10-1
cdr3_aa: CASSESTSPQAQYF

v_call: TRBV28
cdr3_aa: CASSPIGETDYEQYF

v_call: TRBV4-1
cdr3_aa: CASSPTQGNYGYTF

v_call: TRBV7-9
cdr3_aa: CASTSLGGGEKLFF

v_call: TRBV7-2
cdr3_aa: CASSSTSGRTDTQYF

v_call: TRBV10-3
cdr3_aa: CATLSGGSPLHF

v_call: TRBV7-9
cdr3_aa: CASSLEGAGEQYF

v_call: TRBV18
cdr3_aa: CASSPVPGQGLYGYTF

v_call: TRBV5-5
cdr3_aa: CASSLAETQYF

v_call: TRBV7-8
cdr3_aa: CASSFMVSTGELFF

v_call: TRBV5-1
cdr3_aa: CASSPGPAGSTEAFF

v_call: TRBV6-1
cdr3_aa: CASSEKTMGAVLSSYEQYF

v_call: TRBV7-2
cdr3_aa: CASSLNSGRAGELFF

v_call: TRBV19
cdr3_aa: CASSIALAGPESSYNEQFF

v_call: TRBV5-4
cdr3_aa: CASSSTLDRLQYF

v_call: TRBV6-6
cdr3_aa: CASRGADRSSYNEQFF